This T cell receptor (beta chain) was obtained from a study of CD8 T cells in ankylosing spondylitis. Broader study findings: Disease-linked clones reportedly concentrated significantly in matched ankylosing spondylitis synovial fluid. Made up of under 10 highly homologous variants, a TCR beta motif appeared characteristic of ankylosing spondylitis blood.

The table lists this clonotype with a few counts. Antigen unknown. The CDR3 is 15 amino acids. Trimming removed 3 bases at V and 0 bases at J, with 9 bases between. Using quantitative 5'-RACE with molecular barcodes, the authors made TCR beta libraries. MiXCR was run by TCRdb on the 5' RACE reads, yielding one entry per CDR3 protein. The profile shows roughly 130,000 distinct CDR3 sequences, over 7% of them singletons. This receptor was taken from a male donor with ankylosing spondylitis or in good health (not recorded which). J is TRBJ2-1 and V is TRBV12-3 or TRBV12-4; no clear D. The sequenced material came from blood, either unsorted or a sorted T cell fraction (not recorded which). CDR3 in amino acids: CASSFAASSYNEQFF. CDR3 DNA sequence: TGTGCCAGCAGTTTCGCCGCAAGCTCCTACAATGAGCAGTTCTTC.